The T cell receptor beta chain under discussion was sequenced for a study of blood T cell repertoires in COVID-19. Participant-given clinical history determined each cohort assignment. Original analysis: How many nucleated cells were present was estimated from reference gene primer amplification. Data came from immunoSEQ multiplex PCR; TCRdb stores just in-frame clones and leaves some out. From that table come the V and J calls and clone size; the DNA was used to work out D and trimming. The sample has 200,000 to 250,000 clones; 88% are singletons. CDR3 length: 17 amino acids. Trimming left V 2 bases short and J 5 bases short, with 16 bases between. Germline V gives CDR1 MNHEY, CDR2 SMNVEV (reference sequence).

The origin of this receptor is a young woman who had been exposed to COVID-19. The chain couples TRBV27 to TRBJ1-6; maybe TRBD1 (5 bases). Sequenced material: PBMCs or T cells enriched from blood (not recorded which). The CDR3 nucleotides are TGTGCCAGCAGTTTAGCGGGGACGACACCCCATAATTCACCCCTCCACTTT. This codes for CASSLAGTTPHNSPLHF.